These T cell receptor beta chains were read from a single sample in a study of shared clonotypes between healthy human individuals. Generated by immunoSEQ multiplex PCR, the TCRdb table keeps only in-frame clones and is missing some. The data hold millions of clones, with around 95% observed a single time. Input material: naive CD4+ T cells sorted from blood. The receptors come from a man between 18 and 29 years old in good health. Both conserved end residues are part of each CDR3. D genes are given only for firm matches. Clone size is given for some rows only: seen once, a few or many times, or a class if the clone is expanded.

>NA|TRBV30|TRBJ2-2|TRBD2
CAWSILREGTGELFF
TGTGCCTGGAGTATATTACGGGAGGGTACCGGGGAGCTGTTTTTT
>NA|TRBV7-8|TRBJ2-3|TRBD1
CASSLRYQGADTQYF
TGTGCCAGCAGCTTACGGTACCAGGGGGCAGATACGCAGTATTTT
>NA|TRBV19|TRBJ1-5|NA
CATSGPGNQPQHF
TGTGCCACCTCGGGCCCGGGAAATCAGCCCCAGCATTTT
>once|TRBV7-2|TRBJ2-3|TRBD2
CASSLGTSGSRDTQYF
TGTGCCAGCAGCTTGGGGACTAGCGGGAGTAGAGATACGCAGTATTTT
>NA|TRBV25-1|TRBJ1-1|NA
CASSDQNGGEGSEAFF
TGTGCCAGCAGTGACCAAAACGGGGGAGAGGGTTCTGAAGCTTTCTTT
>NA|TRBV9|TRBJ1-1|NA
CASSVVTSEAFF
TGTGCCAGCAGCGTAGTGACATCTGAAGCTTTCTTT
>once|TRBV27|TRBJ2-1|NA
CASSSGTSVYNEQFF
TGTGCCAGCAGTTCAGGGACATCGGTCTACAATGAGCAGTTCTTC
>NA|TRBV6-6|TRBJ1-4|TRBD1
CASRTGGANEKLFF
TGTGCCAGCAGAACAGGGGGAGCTAATGAAAAACTGTTTTTT
>NA|TRBV20-1|TRBJ2-5|NA
CSARVVETQYF
TGCAGTGCCAGAGTTGTGGAGACCCAGTACTTC
>NA|TRBV9|TRBJ2-2|NA
CASSVTGNTGELFF
TGTGCCAGCAGCGTAACAGGGAACACCGGGGAGCTGTTTTTT
>NA|TRBV2|TRBJ2-7|TRBD1
CASSYRGEQYF
TGTGCCAGCAGTTACAGGGGCGAGCAGTACTTC
>NA|TRBV11-2|TRBJ2-5|TRBD2
CASSLTSGLQETQYF
TGTGCCAGCAGCTTAACTAGCGGACTCCAAGAGACCCAGTACTTC
>NA|TRBV13|TRBJ2-7|NA
CASSLKPTAYEQYF
TGTGCCAGCAGCTTAAAGCCTACGGCCTACGAGCAGTACTTC
>NA|TRBV6-6|TRBJ2-3|TRBD2
CASTRGASGFNTQYF
TGTGCCAGCACCCGAGGGGCTAGCGGGTTCAATACGCAGTATTTT
>NA|TRBV7-9|TRBJ1-4|NA
CASSLGSGATNEKLFF
TGTGCCAGCAGCTTAGGGTCGGGTGCAACTAATGAAAAACTGTTTTTT
>NA|TRBV11-2|TRBJ2-5|NA
CASSSRGGGSQETQYF
TGTGCCAGCAGCTCGAGGGGCGGAGGATCTCAAGAGACCCAGTACTTC
>NA|TRBV5-4|TRBJ2-7|TRBD2
CASSLTAGLSYEQYF
TGTGCCAGCAGCTTAACAGCGGGATTGTCCTACGAGCAGTACTTC
>NA|TRBV9|TRBJ2-7|TRBD2
CASSSLAGDYEQYF
TGTGCCAGCAGCTCTCTAGCGGGAGACTACGAGCAGTACTTC
>NA|TRBV6-1|TRBJ2-7|TRBD1
CASSQDRGEQYF
TGTGCCAGCAGTCAGGACAGGGGCGAGCAGTACTTC
>NA|TRBV9|TRBJ1-5|NA
CASSVSRTNQPQHF
TGTGCCAGCAGCGTATCCCGGACGAATCAGCCCCAGCATTTT
>NA|TRBV5-1|TRBJ2-7|NA
CASSLLVASYEQYF
TGCGCCAGCAGCTTGCTGGTAGCGAGCTACGAGCAGTACTTC
>NA|TRBV6-5|TRBJ2-3|NA
CASRQGILTDTQYF
TGTGCCAGCAGACAGGGAATCTTGACAGATACGCAGTATTTT
>NA|TRBV5-4|TRBJ1-4|TRBD1
CASSLVGDRVERRSEKLFF
TGTGCCAGCAGCTTGGTGGGCGACAGGGTAGAGAGACGTAGTGAAAAACTGTTTTTT
>NA|TRBV10-3|TRBJ2-3|TRBD2
CAISDTTSGGADTQYF
TGTGCCATCAGTGACACGACTAGCGGGGGGGCAGATACGCAGTATTTT
>NA|TRBV6-6|TRBJ2-7|NA
CASSYPDSYEQYF
TGTGCCAGCAGTTACCCGGACAGCTACGAGCAGTACTTC
>NA|TRBV11-2|TRBJ2-7|TRBD1
CASSSTGLRDEQYF
TGTGCCAGCAGCTCGACAGGGCTTCGGGACGAGCAGTACTTC
>NA|TRBV2|TRBJ1-1|NA
CASSGGEDTEAFF
TGTGCCAGCAGTGGCGGCGAGGACACTGAAGCTTTCTTT
>NA|TRBV6-1|TRBJ2-1|NA
CASSKQGVEQFF
TGTGCCAGCAGTAAACAGGGAGTTGAGCAGTTCTTC
>NA|TRBV9|TRBJ1-5|NA
CASSVGVNQPQHF
TGTGCCAGCAGCGTAGGGGTCAATCAGCCCCAGCATTTT
>NA|TRBV5-4|TRBJ2-7|TRBD2
CASSSGMPSGEQYF
TGTGCCAGCAGTTCCGGGATGCCTAGCGGCGAGCAGTACTTC
>few|TRBV10-2|TRBJ2-2|NA
CASSEGGRGTGELFF
TGCGCCAGCAGTGAAGGGGGGAGAGGCACCGGGGAGCTGTTTTTT
>NA|TRBV5-6|TRBJ1-5|NA
CASSPHLIAQPQHF
TGTGCCAGCAGCCCCCACCTTATCGCGCAGCCCCAGCATTTT
>NA|TRBV6-1|TRBJ2-7|NA
CASSENWAFTYEQYF
TGTGCCAGCAGTGAAAATTGGGCGTTTACCTACGAGCAGTACTTC
>NA|TRBV18|TRBJ1-6|NA
CASSPQSQNSPLHF
TGTGCCAGCTCACCCCAAAGTCAGAATTCACCCCTCCACTTT
>NA|TRBV6-5|TRBJ2-5|TRBD2
CASSYPGGETQYF
TGTGCCAGCAGTTACCCGGGGGGAGAGACCCAGTACTTC
>NA|TRBV5-1|TRBJ1-2|NA
CASSPNLDRVNYGYTF
TGCGCCAGCAGCCCTAACCTGGACAGAGTTAACTATGGCTACACCTTC
>once|TRBV6-6|TRBJ1-1|TRBD1
CASRNRGNTEAFF
TGTGCCAGCAGAAACAGGGGGAACACTGAAGCTTTCTTT
>NA|TRBV9|TRBJ1-6|NA
CASSVEGQSNSPLHF
TGTGCCAGCAGCGTAGAGGGGCAGTCTAATTCACCCCTCCACTTT
>NA|TRBV4-3|TRBJ1-2|NA
CASSPPGPAQGYTF
TGCGCCAGCAGCCCCCCGGGACCTGCGCAGGGCTACACCTTC
>NA|TRBV4-2|TRBJ2-3|TRBD2
CASSQDGASGGDTQYF
TGTGCCAGCAGCCAAGATGGGGCTAGCGGGGGGGATACGCAGTATTTT
>NA|TRBV14|TRBJ1-2|TRBD1
CASSQAGRGDYGYTF
TGTGCCAGCAGCCAAGCGGGCAGGGGGGACTATGGCTACACCTTC
>NA|TRBV5-8|TRBJ2-4|TRBD1
CASRKPGQGNIQYF
TGTGCCAGCAGAAAACCGGGACAGGGAAACATTCAGTACTTC
>NA|TRBV5-1|TRBJ1-2|NA
CASSSGGGDYGYTF
TGCGCCAGCAGCTCCGGTGGGGGGGACTATGGCTACACCTTC
>many|TRBV30|TRBJ2-2|NA
CAWRKGNTGELFF
TGTGCCTGGAGGAAGGGAAACACCGGGGAGCTGTTTTTT
>once|TRBV5-1|TRBJ2-7|NA
CASSLWVPTIGGEQYF
TGCGCCAGCAGCTTGTGGGTTCCCACGATAGGAGGCGAGCAGTACTTC
>NA|TRBV14|TRBJ2-3|TRBD2
CASSQEDDSGRLTDTQYF
TGTGCCAGCAGCCAAGAAGATGATAGCGGGCGCCTCACAGATACGCAGTATTTT
>once|TRBV29-1|TRBJ1-4|TRBD1
CSVGTGGLNSFNEKLFF
TGCAGCGTTGGGACAGGGGGCCTAAACAGTTTTAATGAAAAACTGTTTTTT
>NA|TRBV25-1|TRBJ1-4|NA
CASSDFSLSELFF
TGTGCCAGCAGTGATTTTAGTCTGAGCGAACTGTTTTTT
>NA|TRBV2|TRBJ2-1|NA
CASRPSSEGISEQFF
TGTGCCAGCAGGCCTAGTAGTGAGGGAATTTCTGAGCAGTTCTTC
>once|TRBV9|TRBJ2-5|TRBD2
CASSVGIMLRGETQYF
TGTGCCAGCAGCGTAGGAATCATGCTGCGGGGGGAGACCCAGTACTTC
>few|TRBV6-1|TRBJ1-3|TRBD1
CASSEWTGGNTIYF
TGTGCCAGCAGTGAATGGACAGGGGGAAACACCATATATTTT
>NA|TRBV9|TRBJ2-3|NA
CASSVAWYTDTQYF
TGTGCCAGCAGCGTAGCGTGGTACACAGATACGCAGTATTTT
>NA|TRBV30|TRBJ2-5|NA
CAWSVRENAGETQYF
TGTGCCTGGAGTGTACGTGAGAACGCAGGGGAGACCCAGTACTTC